The rows below give T cell receptor beta chains drawn from one sample of a study of blood T cell repertoires in COVID-19. Here immunoSEQ multiplex PCR was the method, and the copy in TCRdb shows in-frame clones only, minus some. The sample holds around 100,000 clones, approximately 91% seen once. Sequenced material: peripheral blood. The receptors come from a middle-aged man with acute or convalescent COVID-19. Each CDR3 is given with its conserved first and last residue. A D gene is named only where the DNA matches it firmly. The size of a clone is reported for some rows only, either as once, few or many, or as a class for expanded clones.

TRBD1	TRBV11-3	TRBJ2-1	-	TGTGCCAGCAGTGCAGACAGGGGGCTTTTCAATGAGCAGTTCTTC	CASSADRGLFNEQFF
-	TRBV4-1	TRBJ2-6	-	TGCGCCAGCAGCCCCGCAGGGGCCCACTCTGGGGCCAACGTCCTGACTTTC	CASSPAGAHSGANVLTF
TRBD1	TRBV27	TRBJ1-5	-	TGTGCCAGCAGTTCAGGGGGCGCAAAGCAGCCCCAGCATTTT	CASSSGGAKQPQHF
-	TRBV7-8	TRBJ1-3	-	TGTGCCAGCAGCCGGACAGCGTCTCGAGATGGAAACACCATATATTTT	CASSRTASRDGNTIYF
TRBD2	TRBV19	TRBJ2-3	-	TGTGCCAGCACGATAGCGGGGGCCCCAGATACGCAGTATTTT	CASTIAGAPDTQYF
TRBD1	TRBV28	TRBJ1-2	-	TGTGCCAGCAGTTTAGAGGGACAGGGGGCTGGTAACTATGGCTACACCTTC	CASSLEGQGAGNYGYTF
-	TRBV19	TRBJ1-1	once	TGTGCCAGTAGTATGCTTCTCCGCAGGAACACTGAAGCTTTCTTT	CASSMLLRRNTEAFF
TRBD2	TRBV9	TRBJ2-3	-	TGTGCCAGCAGCCCAAGTAGGGGAGGGCTCACAGATACGCAGTATTTT	CASSPSRGGLTDTQYF
TRBD1	TRBV6-2/TRBV6-3	TRBJ2-2	-	TGTGCCAGCAGTCGACAGGGGCTGAACGGGGAGCTGTTTTTT	CASSRQGLNGELFF
-	TRBV2	TRBJ1-2	-	TGTGCCAGCAGCCCAATCCCCGGGGCTAACTATGGCTACACCTTC	CASSPIPGANYGYTF
TRBD2	TRBV3-1/TRBV3-2	TRBJ2-1	-	TGTGCCAGCAGCCGAGGGACTAGCGGGGGCCAACACAATGAGCAGTTCTTC	CASSRGTSGGQHNEQFF
TRBD1	TRBV3-1/TRBV3-2	TRBJ1-5	-	TGTGCCAGCAGCCAGGGACAGAATAGCAATCAGCCCCAGCATTTT	CASSQGQNSNQPQHF
TRBD1	TRBV10-3	TRBJ1-1	-	TGTGCCACCAACCCGGGACAGGGGTGGGGTGAAGCTTTCTTT	CATNPGQGWGEAFF
TRBD2	TRBV5-4	TRBJ2-2	-	TGTGCCAGCAGCCTCGATCCGGGACTAGCTTTTTCCGGGGAGCTGTTTTTT	CASSLDPGLAFSGELFF
-	TRBV10-2	TRBJ1-6	-	TGCGCCAGCAGTGAGTTAGGAGGACAGTTAGCATCACCCCTCCACTTT	CASSELGGQLASPLHF
TRBD1	TRBV5-5	TRBJ2-5	-	TGTGCCAGCAGCGACATCCGAAGTCGGACAGGACAAGAGACCCAGTACTTC	CASSDIRSRTGQETQYF
TRBD1	TRBV27	TRBJ2-1	-	TGTGCCAGCACCCGACTCGGACAGGGAGTAAATGAGCAGTTCTTC	CASTRLGQGVNEQFF
-	TRBV6-5	TRBJ1-1	-	TGTGCCAGCAGTTCTACCTGGGGGGACACTGAAGCTTTCTTT	CASSSTWGDTEAFF
TRBD1	TRBV10-2	TRBJ1-1	-	TGCGCCAGCACCAGGGGGCCGGACACTGAAGCTTTCTTT	CASTRGPDTEAFF
-	TRBV5-1	TRBJ1-2	-	TGCGCCAGCAGAGAGGACACGCGGGACGGCTACACCTTC	CASREDTRDGYTF
-	TRBV28	TRBJ2-7	-	TGTGCCAGCAGTCAGGACTACGAGCAGTACTTC	CASSQDYEQYF
-	TRBV19	TRBJ1-2	few	TGTGCCAGTAGTATAGTCGGAGGAGGCTACACCTTC	CASSIVGGGYTF
-	TRBV7-9	TRBJ1-2	once	TGTGCCAGCAGCCCAGCCGGGGGGCAGACTTTCACCTTC	CASSPAGGQTFTF
TRBD1	TRBV11-3	TRBJ1-3	-	TGTGCCAGCAGCTTAGGACAGGGTGGAAACACCATATATTTT	CASSLGQGGNTIYF
-	TRBV30	TRBJ2-7	few	TGTGCCTGGAGTGAGGGGGTGGGAGAGGGGTCTCGGCAGTACTTC	CAWSEGVGEGSRQYF
TRBD2	TRBV9	TRBJ2-1	-	TGTGCCAGCAGCCCGCGTGATGGGACTAGCGGCAGGGATGAGCAGTTCTTC	CASSPRDGTSGRDEQFF
TRBD1	TRBV10-2	TRBJ1-1	once	TGCGCCATCAGAGGGGCGCAGGGGGCCGCTGAAGCTTTCTTT	CAIRGAQGAAEAFF
-	TRBV19	TRBJ2-7	once	TGTGCCAGTAGGGAAGGTGGAGAGAGCCAGGCGGGGCAGTACTTC	CASREGGESQAGQYF
-	TRBV19	TRBJ1-4	few	TGTGCCAGTAGTGGGGGCCGCTTAACTAATGAAAAACTGTTTTTT	CASSGGRLTNEKLFF
TRBD1	TRBV5-1	TRBJ2-2	-	TGCGCCAGCAGCTTCCTTGGGACAGGGGTCGGGGAGCTGTTTTTT	CASSFLGTGVGELFF
-	TRBV5-5	TRBJ1-5	-	TGTGCCAGCAGCTTGGCCACAGAGAGCAATCAGCCCCAGCATTTT	CASSLATESNQPQHF
TRBD2	TRBV3-1/TRBV3-2	TRBJ2-2	once	TGTGCCAGCAAAGCTAGCGGGGGCGCCGGGGAGCTGTTTTTT	CASKASGGAGELFF